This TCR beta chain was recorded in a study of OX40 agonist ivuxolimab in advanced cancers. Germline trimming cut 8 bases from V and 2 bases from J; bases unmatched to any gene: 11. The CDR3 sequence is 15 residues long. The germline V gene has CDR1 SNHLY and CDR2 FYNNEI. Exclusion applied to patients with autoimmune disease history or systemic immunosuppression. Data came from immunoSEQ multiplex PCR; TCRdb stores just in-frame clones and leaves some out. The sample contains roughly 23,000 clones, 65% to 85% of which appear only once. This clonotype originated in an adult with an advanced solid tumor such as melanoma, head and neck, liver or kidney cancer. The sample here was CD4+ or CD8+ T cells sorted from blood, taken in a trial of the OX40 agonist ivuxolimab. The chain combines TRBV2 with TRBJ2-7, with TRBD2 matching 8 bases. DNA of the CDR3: TGTGCCAGCTTGAGGGTGGTAGCGGGGACCTACGAGCAGTACTTC. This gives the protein CASLRVVAGTYEQYF.